This is a list of T cell receptor beta chains from one sample in a study of T cell changes during pregnancy in multiple sclerosis. Clones were sequenced by immunoSEQ multiplex PCR, and TCRdb holds only the in-frame ones, with some missing. The sample has 40,000 to 50,000 clones; around four fifths are singletons. The sequences come from CD4+ T cells from peripheral blood mononuclear cells, collected before pregnancy. These receptors came from a female donor with multiple sclerosis, enrolled in a pregnancy study. The CDR3 runs from the conserved cysteine through the conserved F or W. Each record gives: clone size, D gene, J gene, V gene, CDR3 protein, CDR3 DNA. A D gene is named only where the DNA matches it firmly. Clone size is given for some rows only: seen once, a few or many times, or a class if the clone is expanded.

abundance: NA; d_gene: NA; j_gene: TRBJ1-4; v_gene: TRBV13; CDR3aa: CASSLFRENEKLFF; CDR3nt: TGTGCCAGCAGCTTATTTCGGGAGAATGAAAAACTGTTTTTT
abundance: NA; d_gene: TRBD2; j_gene: TRBJ2-1; v_gene: TRBV4-2; CDR3aa: CASSRGLAELNEQFF; CDR3nt: TGTGCCAGCAGCCGGGGACTAGCGGAACTAAATGAGCAGTTCTTC
abundance: NA; d_gene: TRBD1; j_gene: TRBJ1-2; v_gene: TRBV7-2; CDR3aa: CASSLTGAYGYTF; CDR3nt: TGTGCCAGCAGTTTGACAGGGGCCTATGGCTACACCTTC
abundance: NA; d_gene: TRBD2; j_gene: TRBJ2-7; v_gene: TRBV30; CDR3aa: CAWSRRMAGESSEQYF; CDR3nt: TGTGCCTGGAGCCGTCGGATGGCGGGGGAAAGTAGCGAGCAGTACTTC
abundance: NA; d_gene: TRBD2; j_gene: TRBJ2-1; v_gene: TRBV18; CDR3aa: CASSRGLAGASSYNEQFF; CDR3nt: TGTGCCAGCTCACGCGGACTAGCGGGAGCGAGCTCCTACAATGAGCAGTTCTTC
abundance: NA; d_gene: NA; j_gene: TRBJ1-2; v_gene: TRBV4-3; CDR3aa: CASSQDLLRGYTF; CDR3nt: TGCGCCAGCAGCCAAGATTTACTACGCGGCTACACCTTC
abundance: NA; d_gene: TRBD2; j_gene: TRBJ2-7; v_gene: TRBV5-1; CDR3aa: CASSPGLAGGFIDEQYF; CDR3nt: TGCGCCAGCAGCCCTGGACTAGCGGGAGGGTTTATCGACGAGCAGTACTTC
abundance: NA; d_gene: TRBD2; j_gene: TRBJ2-7; v_gene: TRBV6-1; CDR3aa: CASSEAQGEAGFYEQYF; CDR3nt: TGTGCCAGCAGTGAAGCTCAAGGGGAAGCGGGGTTCTACGAGCAGTACTTC
abundance: NA; d_gene: NA; j_gene: TRBJ2-5; v_gene: TRBV29-1; CDR3aa: CSVAAGLVGETQYF; CDR3nt: TGCAGCGTTGCGGCAGGGCTTGTAGGAGAGACCCAGTACTTC
abundance: NA; d_gene: NA; j_gene: TRBJ2-7; v_gene: TRBV4-2; CDR3aa: CASSQGQVSYEQYF; CDR3nt: TGTGCCAGCAGCCAAGGGCAGGTTTCCTACGAGCAGTACTTC
abundance: NA; d_gene: TRBD1; j_gene: TRBJ1-6; v_gene: TRBV5-5; CDR3aa: CASSSKTGQGSFNSPLHF; CDR3nt: TGTGCCAGCAGCTCAAAGACGGGACAGGGGTCTTTTAATTCACCCCTCCACTTT
abundance: NA; d_gene: NA; j_gene: TRBJ1-2; v_gene: TRBV7-8; CDR3aa: CASSQINYGYTF; CDR3nt: TGTGCCAGCAGCCAGATTAACTATGGCTACACCTTC
abundance: once; d_gene: NA; j_gene: TRBJ2-5; v_gene: TRBV27; CDR3aa: CASSLSPLGGPVGTQYF; CDR3nt: TGTGCCAGCAGTTTATCGCCACTAGGAGGGCCCGTTGGGACCCAGTACTTC
abundance: once; d_gene: NA; j_gene: TRBJ1-1; v_gene: TRBV19; CDR3aa: CASSIRGGSGNTEAFF; CDR3nt: TGTGCCAGTAGTATCCGTGGGGGCTCGGGGAACACTGAAGCTTTCTTT
abundance: NA; d_gene: TRBD1; j_gene: TRBJ1-5; v_gene: TRBV19; CDR3aa: CASTHDRVNQPQHF; CDR3nt: TGTGCCAGTACTCACGACAGGGTGAATCAGCCCCAGCATTTT
abundance: NA; d_gene: TRBD1; j_gene: TRBJ1-6; v_gene: TRBV5-1; CDR3aa: CASSFRGTDNSPLHF; CDR3nt: TGCGCCAGCAGCTTTCGAGGGACAGACAATTCACCCCTCCACTTT
abundance: few; d_gene: NA; j_gene: TRBJ1-2; v_gene: TRBV5-1; CDR3aa: CASSLERSLYGYTF; CDR3nt: TGCGCCAGCAGCTTGGAACGGTCCCTCTATGGCTACACCTTC
abundance: NA; d_gene: NA; j_gene: TRBJ2-7; v_gene: TRBV6-5; CDR3aa: CASSTSKHYEQYF; CDR3nt: TGTGCCAGCAGTACCTCCAAACACTACGAGCAGTACTTC
abundance: NA; d_gene: NA; j_gene: TRBJ1-3; v_gene: TRBV5-8; CDR3aa: CASSLDRPARADTIYF; CDR3nt: TGTGCCAGCAGCTTGGACCGCCCTGCTAGAGCGGACACCATATATTTT
abundance: NA; d_gene: TRBD2; j_gene: TRBJ2-1; v_gene: TRBV5-4; CDR3aa: CASSRGAGRTSNEQFF; CDR3nt: TGTGCCAGCAGCCGTGGGGCCGGAAGGACTAGTAATGAGCAGTTCTTC
abundance: few; d_gene: NA; j_gene: TRBJ2-3; v_gene: TRBV5-1; CDR3aa: CASSPTANTQYF; CDR3nt: TGCGCCAGCAGCCCCACAGCCAATACGCAGTATTTT
abundance: NA; d_gene: TRBD2; j_gene: TRBJ2-7; v_gene: TRBV7-9; CDR3aa: CASSPLLAGRAYEQYF; CDR3nt: TGTGCCAGCAGCCCTCTACTAGCGGGAAGGGCCTACGAGCAGTACTTC
abundance: NA; d_gene: NA; j_gene: TRBJ1-4; v_gene: TRBV2; CDR3aa: CASFRGGANEKLFF; CDR3nt: TGTGCCAGCTTTAGGGGGGGAGCTAATGAAAAACTGTTTTTT
abundance: NA; d_gene: TRBD2; j_gene: TRBJ2-2; v_gene: TRBV9; CDR3aa: CASRAPGLADTGELFF; CDR3nt: TGTGCCAGCAGAGCACCGGGACTAGCGGACACCGGGGAGCTGTTTTTT
abundance: NA; d_gene: TRBD1; j_gene: TRBJ2-7; v_gene: TRBV30; CDR3aa: CAWSQDRGLYEQYF; CDR3nt: TGTGCCTGGAGTCAGGACAGGGGGCTCTACGAGCAGTACTTC
abundance: NA; d_gene: NA; j_gene: TRBJ1-1; v_gene: TRBV5-1; CDR3aa: CASSRVTGTEAFF; CDR3nt: TGCGCCAGCAGTAGGGTAACAGGCACTGAAGCTTTCTTT
abundance: NA; d_gene: TRBD1; j_gene: TRBJ2-3; v_gene: TRBV28; CDR3aa: CASSGVGKGAGDTQYF; CDR3nt: TGTGCCAGCAGTGGGGTTGGAAAGGGGGCAGGAGATACGCAGTATTTT
abundance: NA; d_gene: NA; j_gene: TRBJ1-1; v_gene: TRBV6-1; CDR3aa: CASASQGNTEAFF; CDR3nt: TGTGCCAGCGCTTCACAGGGTAACACTGAAGCTTTCTTT
abundance: once; d_gene: TRBD2; j_gene: TRBJ2-3; v_gene: TRBV4-2; CDR3aa: CASSQGGAGGADTQYF; CDR3nt: TGTGCCAGCAGCCAAGGCGGAGCGGGAGGGGCAGATACGCAGTATTTT
abundance: NA; d_gene: NA; j_gene: TRBJ1-1; v_gene: TRBV19; CDR3aa: CASSMGMGRTTEAFF; CDR3nt: TGTGCCAGTAGTATGGGGATGGGGCGGACAACTGAAGCTTTCTTT
abundance: NA; d_gene: TRBD1; j_gene: TRBJ2-7; v_gene: TRBV5-1; CDR3aa: CASSLAGTGTNYEQYF; CDR3nt: TGCGCCAGCAGCTTGGCCGGGACAGGGACCAACTACGAGCAGTACTTC
abundance: NA; d_gene: TRBD2; j_gene: TRBJ2-7; v_gene: TRBV28; CDR3aa: CASGVQSSGAYEQYF; CDR3nt: TGTGCCAGCGGCGTCCAAAGTAGCGGGGCCTACGAGCAGTACTTC
abundance: once; d_gene: NA; j_gene: TRBJ2-7; v_gene: TRBV6-1; CDR3aa: CASSTRNSSYEQYF; CDR3nt: TGTGCCAGCAGTACACGGAACAGCTCCTACGAGCAGTACTTC
abundance: NA; d_gene: TRBD1; j_gene: TRBJ1-2; v_gene: TRBV18; CDR3aa: CASSPATGANYGYTF; CDR3nt: TGTGCCAGCTCACCAGCGACAGGGGCTAACTATGGCTACACCTTC
abundance: NA; d_gene: NA; j_gene: TRBJ1-2; v_gene: TRBV30; CDR3aa: CAWSPWGQEGYTF; CDR3nt: TGTGCCTGGAGCCCATGGGGCCAGGAAGGCTACACCTTC
abundance: NA; d_gene: NA; j_gene: TRBJ2-1; v_gene: TRBV5-1; CDR3aa: CASSFQTGQYDEQFF; CDR3nt: TGCGCCAGCAGCTTCCAGACAGGCCAATACGATGAGCAGTTCTTC
abundance: NA; d_gene: TRBD1; j_gene: TRBJ2-2; v_gene: TRBV7-2; CDR3aa: CASSFRRTGGLSGELFF; CDR3nt: TGTGCCAGCAGCTTTCGACGGACAGGGGGACTATCTGGGGAGCTGTTTTTT
abundance: NA; d_gene: TRBD2; j_gene: TRBJ2-1; v_gene: TRBV5-1; CDR3aa: CASSLSLAGEGEQFF; CDR3nt: TGCGCCAGCAGCTTAAGTCTAGCGGGAGAGGGTGAGCAGTTCTTC